These T cell receptor beta chains were read from a single sample in a study of T cell repertoires in cytomegalovirus infection. These receptors have no identified antigens. Each CDR3 protein gets one entry after TCRdb re-called the reads with MiXCR. Among 35,000 to 55,000 distinct CDR3 sequences listed, roughly 22% were seen once. Sequences were obtained from PBMCs, sequenced either directly or after in vitro stimulation (not recorded which). The receptors originated from a human donor in good health (CMV status not recorded). Some clones in this sample may be carry-over from other donors' samples. Both conserved end residues are part of each CDR3.

v_gene	CDR3aa
TRBV11-2	CASSYGTSGYNEQFF
TRBV6-2/TRBV6-3	CASSYGRRSAQETQYF
TRBV3-1	CASSQGQGQIGYTF
TRBV7-6	CASRASLQNEQFF
TRBV5-5	CASSRLWDSGNTIYF
TRBV2	CASSLMVNTDTQYF
TRBV7-2	CASSPIDSTYYEQYF
TRBV18	CASSTQGDGNTIYF
TRBV5-1	CASSLEQGRTEAFF
TRBV10-3	CAIRGTVGNTIYF
TRBV6-5	CASRHREGGYNEQFF
TRBV6-1	CASSGETGARYEQYF
TRBV20-1	CSASGLRGTQYF
TRBV15	CATSRDRGGEKLFF
TRBV7-8	CASSLGGGRGHDNEQFF
TRBV6-6	CASSYWLPPNNEQYF